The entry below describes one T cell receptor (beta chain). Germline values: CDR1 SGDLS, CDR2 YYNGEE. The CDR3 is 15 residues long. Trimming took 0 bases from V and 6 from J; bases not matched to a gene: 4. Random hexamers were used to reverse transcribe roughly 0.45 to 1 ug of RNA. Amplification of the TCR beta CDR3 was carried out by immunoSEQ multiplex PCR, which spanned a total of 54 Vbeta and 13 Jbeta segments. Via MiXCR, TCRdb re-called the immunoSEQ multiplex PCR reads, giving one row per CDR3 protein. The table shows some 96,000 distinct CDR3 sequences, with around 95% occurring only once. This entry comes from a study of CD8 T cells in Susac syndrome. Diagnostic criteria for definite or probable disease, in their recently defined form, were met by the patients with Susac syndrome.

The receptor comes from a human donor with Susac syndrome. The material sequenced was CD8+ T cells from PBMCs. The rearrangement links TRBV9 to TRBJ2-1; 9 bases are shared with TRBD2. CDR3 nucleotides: TGTGCCAGCAGCGTAGGCCTAGCGGGATTCAATGAGCAGTTCTTC. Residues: CASSVGLAGFNEQFF. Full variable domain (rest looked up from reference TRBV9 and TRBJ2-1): DSGVTQTPKHLITATGQRVTLRCSPRSGDLSVYWYQQSLDQGLQFLIQYYNGEERAKGNILERFSAQQFPDLHSELNLSSLELGDSALYFCASSVGLAGFNEQFFGPGTRLTVL.